This T cell receptor (beta chain) was captured in a study of T-cell memory formation after mild COVID-19. TCRdb re-derived calls from the 5' RACE reads in MiXCR, one entry per CDR3 protein. The sample contains fewer than 110,000 distinct CDR3 sequences, approximately 15% of which appear only once. Germline values: CDR1 LNHNV, CDR2 YYDKDF (reference sequence). V lost 0 bases to trimming and J lost 2 bases, with 16 bases between them. This CDR3 region has 18 residues. This clonotype turned up a few times. Source material: PBMCs or a T cell subset sorted from them (not recorded which). The V gene is TRBV15, the J gene TRBJ2-2; D is perhaps TRBD2 (7 bases). The receptor was isolated from a man between 18 and 35 years old who had mild COVID-19 (a few samples of this study predate the infection). Cell type and time point are not known. CDR3 residues: CATSRDRSGGFNTGELFF. The CDR3 bases are TGTGCCACCAGCAGAGATAGGTCGGGGGGCTTTAACACCGGGGAGCTGTTTTTT.